This T cell receptor beta chain was retrieved from a study of cytomegalovirus exposure and HLA in healthy donors. About the study: Within the Caucasian-associated ancestry cluster were 81% of the roughly 400 genotyped donors. Study-level results: Based on reports, TCR beta sequences accurately predicted HLA-A and HLA-B alleles for most subjects. Analyses of presence and absence presupposed an approximately uniform sequencing depth across donors. Fewer N-insertions than the roughly 670-donor mean were reportedly shown by an Asian-associated ancestry cluster in a later analysis.

Worth noting for this clone: Its antigen remains unknown.

With V trimmed by 1 base and J by 0 bases, 6 bases remained unmatched. The CDR3 totals 18 residues. Germline V gives CDR1 LGHNA, CDR2 YSLEER. 60 Vbeta and 13 Jbeta primers were used in PCR. The assay was immunoSEQ multiplex PCR, and TCRdb's table has in-frame clones only and misses some. The repertoire consists of about 150,000 clones, with 80% to 90% occurring once and the leading ten covering roughly 2.3%. The rearrangement links TRBV4-3 to TRBJ2-2; TRBD1 aligns across 9 bases. Input material: PBMCs. The origin of this receptor is a male donor in good health and CMV-seronegative. CDR3: CASSQATGGRSNTGELFF. The CDR3 nucleotides read TGCGCCAGCAGCCAAGCGACAGGGGGGAGATCGAACACCGGGGAGCTGTTTTTT.